This T cell receptor beta chain came from a study of T cells after yellow fever vaccination (dated by TCRdb to between 2019 and 2020). Some background on the complete study: The SMART-Seq v4 Ultra Low Input RNA kit was used to prepare libraries from fractions with low cell numbers. To follow T-cell clones before and after primary and booster YFV17D yellow fever vaccination, bulk TCR alpha and beta repertoires were sequenced over time. Two healthy male donors, one aged 18 to 30 and one aged 30 to 39 years, made up the cohort. Blood was collected at multiple timepoints before and after primary and secondary immunization, and bulk PBMC replicates and cell subsets were isolated.

Comment on this clonotype: Its antigen is currently not known. Within one base of it there is no much larger clone, and no base qualities were kept.

TCR cDNA was synthesized by 5'RACE template switching, through which a universal primer site and unique molecular identifiers were introduced. Priming of cDNA synthesis was performed from both the TCR alpha and TCR beta constant segments. Two PCR steps were used to amplify libraries, with sample barcodes and sequencing adapters being added in the second step. Sequencing of libraries was performed on Illumina HiSeq 2500 (2x100 bp) or NovaSeq (2x150 bp). Regarding the original processing steps: Demultiplexing of reads and collapsing into UMI consensus sequences were performed with MIGEC, and V(D)J alignment was carried out with MiXCR. Using edgeR on replicate PBMC samples, clonotypes were called vaccine-responding if FDR was below 0.01 and the log2 fold change was above 5 up to day 15. CD4 or CD8 identity was assigned to each bulk clonotype according to whether the clonotype was present at higher abundance in the sequenced CD4 repertoire or the sequenced CD8 repertoire. TCRdb reanalyzed the raw reads on its own, using fastp at Q25 for trimming and MiXCR for clone calling, and kept in-frame beta chains. Rows matching on CDR3 protein sequence are summarized as one entry with the most common DNA and genes. The authors' filters were not applied to this entry. The table for this sample lists 500,000 to 650,000 distinct CDR3 sequences; approximately 13% of them were counted only once. Over 12% of the sample belongs to the ten largest clones.

The label giving this sample's treatment or condition can be read as: live attenuated yellow fever vaccine strain. At each blood-draw timepoint, two biological replicates of bulk PBMCs were collected. PBMCs were isolated from peripheral blood using a standard Ficoll-Paque protocol. RNA was extracted with TriZol from bulk PBMCs, CD4 and CD8 fractions, and dextramer-positive and dextramer-negative fractions. Cut back by 0 bases and 2 bases, the V and J ends lie 7 bases apart. CDR1 and CDR2 were assigned from the germline V gene as SGHRS and YFSETQ. Its CDR3 holds 14 amino acids, cysteine through phenylalanine. Only CDR3 DNA remains: 42 bases, in frame from the first base. Overall results and qualifications from the work: Because abundant contaminating clonotypes from the bulk population could be contained in FACS-sorted repertoires, computational filtering was required. Compared with the primary T-cell response, the secondary T-cell response was faster but weaker, reaching its peak on day 5 rather than on day 15. After the booster, most of the clones that had expanded following primary vaccination were detected again (96% of CD4 and around 90% of CD8), which suggests that memory was broadly maintained. Because only two donors were included in the study, the extent to which the findings can be generalized is limited. A small share of clonotypes was detected in both CD4 and CD8 compartments, with the overlap likely arising from convergent recombination.

Rearrangement joined TRBV5-1 to TRBJ2-3, with no confidently assigned D gene. The sample consisted of PBMCs, taken on the day of the yellow fever booster vaccination. This clonotype was sampled from a man aged 25-40 years who received the YFV17D yellow fever vaccine. The DNA is as follows: TGCGCCAGCAGCTTGGAAGTACCCACAGATACGCAGTATTTT. The translation is CASSLEVPTDTQYF.